This T cell receptor beta chain appears in the sequencing data of a study of T cells in Graves' hyperthyroidism and ophthalmopathy. This clonotype was counted many times. TCR beta CDR3 regions were amplified from RNA. The study used the HTBI primer set for a first-round RT-PCR of the TCR CDR3. TCRdb reprocessed the multiplex PCR reads via MiXCR and lists one record per CDR3 protein. The sample has about 250,000 distinct CDR3 sequences, 24% seen once. The CDR3 length is 15 residues. Germline values: CDR1 DFQATT, CDR2 SNEGSKA (reference sequence). V lost 6 bases and J lost 4; bases outside the gene matches: 13.

The sequencing sample was made of blood. V and J are TRBV20-1 and TRBJ2-7; TRBD2 matches at 9 bases. This TCR came from a woman aged 40 to 50 with Graves' ophthalmopathy. The CDR3 nucleotides read TGCAGTGCCGACCGGGGAGGCGGGAGGGCGTACGAGCAGTACTTC. Protein: CSADRGGGRAYEQYF.